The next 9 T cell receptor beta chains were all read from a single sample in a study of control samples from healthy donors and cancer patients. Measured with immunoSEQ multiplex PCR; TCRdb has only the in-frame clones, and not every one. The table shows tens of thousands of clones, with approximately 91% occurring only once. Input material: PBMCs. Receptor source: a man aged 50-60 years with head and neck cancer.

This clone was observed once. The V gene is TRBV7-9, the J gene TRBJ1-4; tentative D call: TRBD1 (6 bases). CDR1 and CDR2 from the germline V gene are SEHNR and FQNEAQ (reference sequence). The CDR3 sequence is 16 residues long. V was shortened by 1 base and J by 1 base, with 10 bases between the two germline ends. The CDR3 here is CASSLGGLGTNEKLFF. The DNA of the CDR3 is TGTGCCAGCAGCTTAGGGGGGCTCGGAACTAATGAAAAACTGTTTTTT.

CDR3 coding DNA: TGTGCCACCCTCGGACTAGCAAGCTCCTACGAGCAGTACTTC. Its protein is CATLGLASSYEQYF. This chain uses TRBV28 with TRBJ2-7, with TRBD2 identical over 8 bases. The CDR3 has 14 amino acids. Germline loops: CDR1 MDHEN, CDR2 SYDVKM. V lost 10 bases and J lost 0; bases outside the gene matches: 8.

The CDR3 DNA reads as TGTGCCAGCAGCCCACGGACTAGCGGTCGCCGGTGGAGCACAGATACGCAGTATTTT. Its translation: CASSPRTSGRRWSTDTQYF. The V gene is TRBV11-2, the J gene TRBJ2-3; TRBD2 matches 10 bases. J gave up 0 bases and V 5 bases, and 14 bases lay outside the gene matches. The CDR3 runs to 19 residues. Germline V gives CDR1 SGHAT, CDR2 FQNNGV.

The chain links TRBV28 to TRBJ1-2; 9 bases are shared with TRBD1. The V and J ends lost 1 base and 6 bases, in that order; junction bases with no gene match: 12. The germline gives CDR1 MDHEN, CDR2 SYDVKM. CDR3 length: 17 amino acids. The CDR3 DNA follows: TGTGCCAGCAGTTTATTACAGGGGGCTTCAATTCATGATGGCTACACCTTC. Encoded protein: CASSLLQGASIHDGYTF.

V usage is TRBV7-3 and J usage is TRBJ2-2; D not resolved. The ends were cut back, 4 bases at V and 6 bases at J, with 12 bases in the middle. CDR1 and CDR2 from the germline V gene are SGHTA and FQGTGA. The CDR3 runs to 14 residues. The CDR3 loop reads CASSSHPASGELFF. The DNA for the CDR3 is TGTGCCAGCAGCTCCCATCCGGCCTCCGGGGAGCTGTTTTTT.

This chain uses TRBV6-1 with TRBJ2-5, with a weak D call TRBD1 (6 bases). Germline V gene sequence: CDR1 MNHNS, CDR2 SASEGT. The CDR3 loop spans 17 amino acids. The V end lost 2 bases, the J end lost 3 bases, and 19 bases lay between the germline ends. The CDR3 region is CASSEFQYGEGEETQYF. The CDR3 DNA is TGTGCCAGCAGTGAATTCCAGTACGGCGAGGGGGAAGAGACCCAGTACTTC.

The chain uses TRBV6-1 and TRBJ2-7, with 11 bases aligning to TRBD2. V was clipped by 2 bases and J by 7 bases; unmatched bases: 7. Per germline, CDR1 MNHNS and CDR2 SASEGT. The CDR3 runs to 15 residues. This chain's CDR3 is CASSEILAGAGEQYF. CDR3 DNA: TGTGCCAGCAGTGAAATACTAGCGGGAGCTGGTGAGCAGTACTTC.

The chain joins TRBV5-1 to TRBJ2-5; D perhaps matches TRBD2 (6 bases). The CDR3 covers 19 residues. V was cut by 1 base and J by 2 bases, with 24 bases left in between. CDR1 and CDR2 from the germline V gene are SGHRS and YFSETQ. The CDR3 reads CASSLMAAFGGAVQETQYF. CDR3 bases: TGCGCCAGCAGCTTGATGGCGGCCTTCGGGGGAGCGGTGCAAGAGACCCAGTACTTC.

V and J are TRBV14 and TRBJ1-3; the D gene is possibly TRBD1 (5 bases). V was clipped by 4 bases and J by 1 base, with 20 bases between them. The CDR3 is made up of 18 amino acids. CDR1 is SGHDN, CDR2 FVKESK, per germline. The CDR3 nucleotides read TGTGCCAGCAGCCCCTCGGGGTGGGGATACAGGTCTGGAAACACCATATATTTT. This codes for CASSPSGWGYRSGNTIYF.